The rows below give T cell receptor beta chains drawn from one sample of a study of T cells after posttransplantation cyclophosphamide. Sequenced by immunoSEQ multiplex PCR; TCRdb stores in-frame clones only, minus some. The sample lists under 10,000 clones; roughly 85% were seen once. This material consisted of PBMCs, taken approximately 2,000 days after a stem cell transplant with posttransplant cyclophosphamide. These receptors all come from a female patient aged 40-49 years who received an allogeneic stem cell transplant from a related donor, was CMV-positive, and had no GVHD. Some of the T cells may derive from the graft donor. Both conserved end residues are part of each CDR3. Fields, in order: clone size, J gene, V gene, D gene, CDR3 protein, CDR3 DNA. D genes are given only for firm matches. Clone size appears in some rows only: once, few, many, or a class for an expanded clone.

. TRBJ1-5 TRBV12-5 . CASGLVMNQPQHF TGTGCTAGTGGTTTGGTCATGAATCAGCCCCAGCATTTT
. TRBJ1-3 TRBV6-1 . CASSEAHGVVFSGNTIYF TGTGCCAGCAGTGAAGCGCACGGGGTGGTATTTTCTGGAAACACCATATATTTT
. TRBJ2-7 TRBV6-1 . CASSEALGTPYEQYF TGTGCCAGCAGTGAAGCTTTGGGGACTCCCTACGAGCAGTACTTC
. TRBJ2-7 TRBV5-1 TRBD1 CASSLGGPTPRGQGAYEQYF TGCGCCAGCAGCTTGGGAGGCCCTACCCCGAGGGGACAGGGGGCCTACGAGCAGTACTTC
. TRBJ1-1 TRBV6-5 . CASSYGGPAFF TGTGCCAGCAGTTACGGAGGCCCCGCTTTCTTT
. TRBJ2-7 TRBV25-1 TRBD1 CASVGGTGISEQYF TGTGCCAGCGTTGGAGGGACAGGGATTAGCGAGCAGTACTTC
. TRBJ2-1 TRBV28 TRBD1 CASSLRDRGFDEQFF TGTGCCAGCAGTTTAAGGGACAGGGGATTCGATGAGCAGTTCTTC
. TRBJ2-5 TRBV2 TRBD2 CASVPQLAGETQYF TGTGCCAGCGTACCCCAACTAGCGGGGGAGACCCAGTACTTC
. TRBJ1-1 TRBV11-1 . CASRRSGRLWDTEAFF TGTGCCAGCAGGAGAAGTGGGAGGTTGTGGGACACTGAAGCTTTCTTT
. TRBJ1-2 TRBV5-4 . CASSLGLRGDSYGYTF TGTGCCAGCAGCTTGGGGCTCAGGGGAGATAGCTATGGCTACACCTTC
. TRBJ2-1 TRBV6-5 TRBD1 CASSYQITGVGNEQFF TGTGCCAGCAGTTACCAAATTACAGGGGTAGGGAATGAGCAGTTCTTC
few TRBJ2-7 TRBV5-1 TRBD1 CASSNRWDRGTYEQYF TGCGCCAGCAGCAACAGGTGGGACAGGGGCACCTACGAGCAGTACTTC
. TRBJ2-5 TRBV9 TRBD1 CASSVEMGQGVETQYF TGTGCCAGCAGCGTAGAGATGGGACAGGGGGTCGAGACCCAGTACTTC
large TRBJ2-5 TRBV7-2 TRBD2 CASSESYRGGEETQYF TGTGCCAGCAGCGAATCGTACCGGGGAGGGGAAGAGACCCAGTACTTC
. TRBJ2-7 TRBV6-4 . CASTRSSYEQYF TGTGCCAGCACACGGAGCTCCTACGAGCAGTACTTC